What follows are 6 T cell receptor beta chains derived from one specimen sequenced in a study of cytomegalovirus exposure and HLA in healthy donors. Vbeta (60) and Jbeta (13) primers were used in the PCR. Sequencing was performed with immunoSEQ multiplex PCR; in TCRdb, only in-frame clones are kept and a portion is missing. Among some 150,000 clones listed, more than 70% were seen once. Sequencing was carried out using PBMCs. The receptors were gathered from a man aged 60-69 years in good health and CMV-seronegative.

The chain employs TRBV10-1 and TRBJ1-1, with a tentative D call TRBD1 (6 bases). From germline, CDR1 is WNHNN and CDR2 SYGVQD (reference sequence). Between the trimmed V and J ends, which lost 6 bases and 3 bases, there was a span of 11 bases. The CDR3 extends over 13 amino acids. The DNA for the CDR3 is TGCGCCAGCAGCCCGCAGGGGTACACTGAAGCTTTCTTT. Amino acid sequence: CASSPQGYTEAFF.

The sample holds one count of this clone. DNA for the CDR3: TGCGCCAGCAGCCAAGGACTTAGCGGGAGTCTTCTCGAGCAGTACTTC. Amino acid sequence: CASSQGLSGSLLEQYF. The genes are TRBV4-3 and TRBJ2-7; 9 bases map to TRBD2. Germline trimming cut 1 base from V and 6 bases from J; bases unmatched to any gene: 10. CDR3 length: 16 amino acids. Germline V gene sequence: CDR1 LGHNA, CDR2 YSLEER.

A few counts support this clone. This rearrangement joins TRBV19 to TRBJ2-7, with 9 bases that match TRBD2. Losses at the gene ends were 6 bases for V and 2 bases for J; bases not matched to a gene: 8. Germline V lookup: CDR1 LNHDA, CDR2 SQIVND (reference sequence). CDR3 length: 15 residues. The CDR3 protein is CASRRVRGGAYEQYF. The CDR3 DNA reads TGTGCCAGTAGACGTGTGCGCGGGGGGGCCTACGAGCAGTACTTC.

This clone was picked up a small number of times. This chain links TRBV19 with TRBJ2-6; tentative D call: TRBD2 (5 bases). The CDR3 is 15 amino acids. From germline, CDR1 is LNHDA and CDR2 SQIVND (reference sequence). With 5 bases removed from V and 2 bases from J, the gap between germline ends came to 10 bases. The CDR3 DNA sequence: TGTGCCAGTAGTGAGGGTGACGCTGGGGCCAACGTCCTGACTTTC. This gives the protein CASSEGDAGANVLTF.

The chain uses TRBV28 and TRBJ2-3; TRBD2 matches 8 bases. J was trimmed by 5 bases and V by 7 bases; bases with no gene match: 8. The V gene's germline CDR1 is MDHEN and CDR2 SYDVKM. The CDR3 consists of 14 residues. CDR3: CASNSGGPLDTQYF. Here the CDR3 DNA reads TGTGCCAGCAACAGCGGGGGCCCCCTAGATACGCAGTATTTT.

The rearrangement joins TRBV28 to TRBJ1-6; 7 bases are shared with TRBD1. Germline CDR1 reads MDHEN; CDR2 reads SYDVKM. The CDR3 length is 14 residues. The V gene end was trimmed by 3 bases and the J gene end by 8 bases; junction bases not matched to a gene: 4. The CDR3: CASSFPGQYSPLHF. The CDR3 coding sequence is TGTGCCAGCAGTTTCCCGGGACAGTATTCACCCCTCCACTTT.